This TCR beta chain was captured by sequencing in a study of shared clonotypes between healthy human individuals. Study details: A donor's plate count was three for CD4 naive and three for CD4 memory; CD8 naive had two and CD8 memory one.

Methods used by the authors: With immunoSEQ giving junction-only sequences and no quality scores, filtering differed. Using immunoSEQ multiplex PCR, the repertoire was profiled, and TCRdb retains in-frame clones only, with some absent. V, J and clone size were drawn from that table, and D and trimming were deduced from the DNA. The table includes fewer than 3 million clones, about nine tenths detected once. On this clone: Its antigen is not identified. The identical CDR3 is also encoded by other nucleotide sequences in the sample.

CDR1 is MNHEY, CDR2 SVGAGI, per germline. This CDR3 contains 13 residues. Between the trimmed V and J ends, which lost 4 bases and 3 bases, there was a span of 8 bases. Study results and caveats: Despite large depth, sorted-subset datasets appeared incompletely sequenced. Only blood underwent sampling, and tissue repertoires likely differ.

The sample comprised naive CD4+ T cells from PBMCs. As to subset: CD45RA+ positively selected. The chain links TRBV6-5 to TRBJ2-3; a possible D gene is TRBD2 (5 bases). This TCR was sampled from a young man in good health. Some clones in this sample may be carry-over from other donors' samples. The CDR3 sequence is CASSSPGTDTQYF. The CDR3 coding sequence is TGTGCCAGCAGTTCCCCGGGAACAGATACGCAGTATTTT.